Given below is one TCR beta chain in context. Only in-frame clones appear in the TCRdb table, and some are missing; sequencing was by immunoSEQ multiplex PCR. The repertoire consists of about 140,000 clones, with more than 80% occurring once and the leading ten covering about 7.5%. Per the germline V gene, CDR1 is MGHDK and CDR2 is SYGVNS. This CDR3 has 15 residues. The V and J ends lost 6 bases and 0 bases respectively, with 12 bases between them. The sample comes from a study of T cell responses to AZD1222 COVID-19 vaccine. Here the sequenced sample was peripheral blood, taken 28 days after the second dose of the MenACWY control vaccine. The TCR comes from an adult who received the MenACWY meningococcal vaccine as a control. The chain uses TRBV25-1 and TRBJ2-1, with D possibly being TRBD2 (5 bases). The CDR3 sequence: CASSHMGSSYNEQFF. The CDR3 bases are TGTGCCAGCAGCCATATGGGGAGCTCCTACAATGAGCAGTTCTTC.